This TCR beta chain was sequenced during a study of cytomegalovirus exposure and HLA in healthy donors. Study results and caveats: Investigators reported fewer than 200 TCR beta chains as tied to cytomegalovirus. Productive rates of about 87% or about 30% were seen for most TCR beta V segments in an earlier analysis.

60 Vbeta and 13 Jbeta primers were used in PCR. Measured with immunoSEQ multiplex PCR; TCRdb has only the in-frame clones, and not every one. The table includes approximately 160,000 clones, roughly 80% detected once. The CDR3 consists of 13 residues. From germline, CDR1 is WSHSY and CDR2 SAAADI. As to this clone: Its antigen is not identified.

The clonotype comes from a human donor in good health. Sample: PBMCs. The V gene is TRBV10-2, the J gene TRBJ2-5; D remains ambiguous. The DNA end is a closer match to TRBJ2-7, so the J assignment may be wrong. Here the CDR3 DNA reads TGCGCCAGCAAGGCTAGTCAAACCCACGAGCAGTACTTC. Translating it yields CASKASQTHEQYF.